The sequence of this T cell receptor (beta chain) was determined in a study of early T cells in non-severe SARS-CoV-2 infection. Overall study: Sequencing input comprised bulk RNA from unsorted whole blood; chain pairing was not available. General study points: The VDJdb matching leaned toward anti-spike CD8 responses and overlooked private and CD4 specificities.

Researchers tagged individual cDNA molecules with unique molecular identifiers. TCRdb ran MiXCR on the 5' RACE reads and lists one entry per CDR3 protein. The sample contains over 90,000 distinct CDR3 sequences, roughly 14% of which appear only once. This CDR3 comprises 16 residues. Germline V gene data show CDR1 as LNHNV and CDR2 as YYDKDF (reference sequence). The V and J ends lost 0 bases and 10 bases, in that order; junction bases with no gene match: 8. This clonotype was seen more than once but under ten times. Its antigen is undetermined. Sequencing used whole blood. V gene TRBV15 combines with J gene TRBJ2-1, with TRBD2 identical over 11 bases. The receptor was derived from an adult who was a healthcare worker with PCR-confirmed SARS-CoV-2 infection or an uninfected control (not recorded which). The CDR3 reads CATSRDQLAGGKEQFF. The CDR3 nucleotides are TGTGCCACCAGCAGAGATCAGCTAGCGGGAGGTAAAGAGCAGTTCTTC.